This T cell receptor (beta chain) appears in the sequencing data of a study of T cells in Graves' hyperthyroidism and ophthalmopathy. Notes on the study in general: Ophthalmopathy cases were set apart from stable hyperthyroidism by a 13 V-J model.

RNA transcripts gave rise to amplified TCR beta CDR3 regions. The TCR CDR3 first-round RT-PCR relied on the HTBI primer set. TCRdb analysed the multiplex PCR reads with MiXCR anew, one entry per CDR3 protein. The table shows a few hundred thousand distinct CDR3 sequences, with just under 15% occurring only once. This clonotype was recorded at least ten times. As yet, its antigen is unknown. Trimming took 2 bases from V and 5 from J, leaving 9 bases between them. Germline V gives CDR1 KGHSH, CDR2 LQKENI. The CDR3 sequence is 13 residues long. Specimen: blood. This receptor was taken from a woman between 25 and 40 years old with Graves' hyperthyroidism. The chain recombines TRBV18 with TRBJ2-5; unclear D gene. CDR3 DNA sequence: TGTGCCAGCTCACCAGTACGGTCGGAGACCCAGTACTTC. This sequence encodes CASSPVRSETQYF.